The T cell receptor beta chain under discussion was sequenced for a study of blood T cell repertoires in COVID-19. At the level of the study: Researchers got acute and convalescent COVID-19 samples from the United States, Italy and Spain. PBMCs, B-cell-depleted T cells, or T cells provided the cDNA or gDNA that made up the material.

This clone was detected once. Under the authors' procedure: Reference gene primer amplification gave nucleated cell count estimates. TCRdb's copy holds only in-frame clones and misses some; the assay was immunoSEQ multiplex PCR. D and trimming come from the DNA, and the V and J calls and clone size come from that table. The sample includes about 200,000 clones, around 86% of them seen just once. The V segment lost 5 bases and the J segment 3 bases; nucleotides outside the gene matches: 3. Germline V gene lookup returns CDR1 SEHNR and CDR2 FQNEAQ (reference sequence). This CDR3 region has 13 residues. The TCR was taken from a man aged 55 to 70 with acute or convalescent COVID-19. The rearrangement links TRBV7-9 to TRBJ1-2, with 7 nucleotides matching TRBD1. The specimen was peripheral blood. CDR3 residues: CASSPTGYYGYTF. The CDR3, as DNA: TGTGCCAGCAGCCCGACAGGGTACTATGGCTACACCTTC.